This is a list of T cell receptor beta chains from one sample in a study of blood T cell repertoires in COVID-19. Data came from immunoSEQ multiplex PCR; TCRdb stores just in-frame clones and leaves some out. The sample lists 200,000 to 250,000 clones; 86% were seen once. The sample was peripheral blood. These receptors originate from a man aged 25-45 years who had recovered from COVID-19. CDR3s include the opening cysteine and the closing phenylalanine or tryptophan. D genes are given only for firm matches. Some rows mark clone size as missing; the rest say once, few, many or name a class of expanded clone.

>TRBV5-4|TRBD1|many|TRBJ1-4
TGTGCCAGCAGACCCGGGACAGGGAATGAAAAACTGTTTTTT
CASRPGTGNEKLFF
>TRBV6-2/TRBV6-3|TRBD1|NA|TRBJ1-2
TGTGCCAGCAGTTACTACATAGGACAGGGTGGCGGCTACACCTTC
CASSYYIGQGGGYTF
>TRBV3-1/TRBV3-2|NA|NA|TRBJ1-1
TGTGCCAGCAGCCACCTTCTCCGTACTACAACACCCGGCGAAGCTTTCTTT
CASSHLLRTTTPGEAFF
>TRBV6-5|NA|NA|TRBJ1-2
TGTGCCAGCAGGGGATTAAACGGGGAGGGCTACACCTTC
CASRGLNGEGYTF
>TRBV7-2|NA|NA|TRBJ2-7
TGTGCCAGCAGCTTAGGGAGGGCACCGGCTTACGAGCAGTACTTC
CASSLGRAPAYEQYF
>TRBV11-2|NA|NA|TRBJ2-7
TGTGCCAGCAGCTTAGTTTTATCCAGGTCCTACGAGCAGTACTTC
CASSLVLSRSYEQYF
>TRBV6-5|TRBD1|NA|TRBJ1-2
TGTGCCAGCAGTTACTCGCCCGAGACAGGGTGGAATGGCTACACCTTC
CASSYSPETGWNGYTF
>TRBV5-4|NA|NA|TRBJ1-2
TGTGCCAGCAGCTTGGCCGGCACAGGGTCCCATGGCTACACCTTC
CASSLAGTGSHGYTF
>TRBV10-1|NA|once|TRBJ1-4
TGCGCCAGCCGGGGGGCCGCAACTAATGAAAAACTGTTTTTT
CASRGAATNEKLFF
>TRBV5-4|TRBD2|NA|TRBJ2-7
TGTGCCAGCAGCGCCAACCTAGCGGGGGGGAGCTCCTACGAGCAGTACTTC
CASSANLAGGSSYEQYF
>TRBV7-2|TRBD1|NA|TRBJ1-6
TGTGCCAGCAGCTTAGGGACAGGGGGGCTTAATTCACCCCTCCACTTT
CASSLGTGGLNSPLHF
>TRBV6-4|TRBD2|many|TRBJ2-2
TGTGCCAGCAGTGATTTCCGCGGGGGGACCGAGAACACCGGGGAGCTGTTTTTT
CASSDFRGGTENTGELFF
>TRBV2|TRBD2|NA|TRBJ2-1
TGTGCCAGCAACGCCACCCCACGCAAGGCTAGCGGGGGGAATGAGCAGTTCTTC
CASNATPRKASGGNEQFF
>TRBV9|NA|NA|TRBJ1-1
TGTGCCAGCAGCGTAGATCAGGGGCGCATGAACACTGAAGCTTTCTTT
CASSVDQGRMNTEAFF
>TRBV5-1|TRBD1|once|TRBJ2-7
TGCGCCAGCAGCTTGTTGGGGACAGGGTCGGGTGAGCAGTACTTC
CASSLLGTGSGEQYF
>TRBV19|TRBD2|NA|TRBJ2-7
TGTGCCAGCTCGTGGCGGGGGGGGGACGAGCAGTACTTC
CASSWRGGDEQYF
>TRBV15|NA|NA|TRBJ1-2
TGTGCCACCAGCAGACAACTCTATGGCTACACCTTC
CATSRQLYGYTF
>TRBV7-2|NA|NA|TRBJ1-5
TGTGCCAGCAGCTCTATGTTCGGACACCCCAATCAGCCCCAGCATTTT
CASSSMFGHPNQPQHF
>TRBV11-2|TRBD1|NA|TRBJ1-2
TGTGCCAGCAGCTCTTTCGGGACAGACTATGGCTACACCTTC
CASSSFGTDYGYTF
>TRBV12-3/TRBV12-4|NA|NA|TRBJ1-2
TGTGCCAGCAGTTTAGGACAGATCAATGGCTACACCTTC
CASSLGQINGYTF
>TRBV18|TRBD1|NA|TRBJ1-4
TGTGCCAGCTCACTTGACAGGGGGCTAAGTGAAAAACTGTTTTTT
CASSLDRGLSEKLFF
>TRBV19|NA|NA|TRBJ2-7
TGTGCCAGTAAACCCCAGGAAATCTCCTACGAGCAGTACTTC
CASKPQEISYEQYF
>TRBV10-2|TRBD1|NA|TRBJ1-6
TGCGCCAGCAGTGAGTCGGGGTGGGACAGGGGGACGAATTCACCCCTCCACTTT
CASSESGWDRGTNSPLHF
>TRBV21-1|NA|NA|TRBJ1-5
TGTGCCAACCCGCGGCCCCGGGACAACTATAGCAATCAGCCCCAGCATTTT
CANPRPRDNYSNQPQHF
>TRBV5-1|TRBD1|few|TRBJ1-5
TGCGCCAGCAGCTTGGTTGCAGGGGGCGCGGGTCAGCCCCAGCATTTT
CASSLVAGGAGQPQHF
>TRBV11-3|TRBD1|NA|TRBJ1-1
TGTGCCAGCAGCTCCGAGGACAGGGAAGCTTTCTTT
CASSSEDREAFF